What follows are 32 T cell receptor beta chains derived from one specimen sequenced in a study of CD8 T cells in Susac syndrome. The RNA input was about 0.45 to 1 ug, and it was reverse transcribed with random hexamers. TCRdb re-derived calls from the immunoSEQ multiplex PCR reads in MiXCR, one entry per CDR3 protein. This sample carries some 200,000 distinct CDR3 sequences, approximately 94% of them seen once, and the ten largest clones take about 0.1%. The sample consisted of CD4+ T cells from PBMCs. All receptors derive from a human donor in good health.

This sequence joins TRBV29-1 and TRBJ2-2; weak D call: TRBD2 (6 bases). Deletions cut 7 bases from V and 4 bases from J, with 13 bases between. The length of the CDR3 is 13 residues. Germline CDR1 is SQVTM and CDR2 is ANQGSEA. Here the CDR3 reads CSARPGVTGELFF. For the CDR3, the DNA is TGCAGCGCTCGACCGGGGGTCACCGGGGAGCTGTTTTTT.

The chain couples TRBV18 to TRBJ2-1; D is uncertain. Germline V gene data show CDR1 as KGHSH and CDR2 as LQKENI. The CDR3 loop spans 14 amino acids. Between the trimmed V and J ends, which lost 1 base and 6 bases, there was a span of 10 bases. The chain's CDR3 is CASSPLELPNEQFF. The DNA for the CDR3 is TGTGCCAGCTCACCACTTGAGTTGCCCAATGAGCAGTTCTTC.

The chain joins TRBV4-3 to TRBJ2-3; tentatively, D is TRBD2 (5 bases). V was cut by 4 bases and J by 0 bases, with 11 bases left in between. Germline CDR1 is LGHNA and CDR2 is YSLEER. This CDR3 contains 15 residues. CDR3 sequence (DNA): TGCGCCAGCAGCCCGAGCTCTAGCAGCACAGATACGCAGTATTTT. Its translation: CASSPSSSSTDTQYF.

The CDR3 sequence: CASRPGTGNTEAFF. Here the CDR3 DNA reads TGCGCCAGCAGGCCCGGGACAGGGAACACTGAAGCTTTCTTT. The gene calls are TRBV5-1 and TRBJ1-1; TRBD1 aligns across 8 bases. Per the germline V gene, CDR1 is SGHRS and CDR2 is YFSETQ. This CDR3 has 14 residues. Trimming at V came to 5 bases and at J to 1 base, leaving 4 bases not matched to a gene.

The CDR3 sequence is CASRPHSGSGDTQYF. DNA of the CDR3: TGTGCCAGCAGACCCCATAGCGGGAGTGGAGATACGCAGTATTTT. This chain connects TRBV2 to TRBJ2-3, with 9 bases fitting TRBD2. V was pared by 6 bases and J by 5 bases, with 9 bases of the junction left unmatched. Germline V gene lookup returns CDR1 SNHLY and CDR2 FYNNEI. The CDR3 is 15 amino acids.

The chain links TRBV30 to TRBJ2-7, with D unresolved. From germline, CDR1 is GTSNPN and CDR2 SVGIG (reference sequence). Trimming removed 2 bases at V and 4 bases at J, with 9 bases between. CDR3 size: 12 residues. This chain's CDR3 is CAWSKGFYEQYF. CDR3 nucleotide sequence: TGTGCCTGGAGTAAAGGCTTTTACGAGCAGTACTTC.

The chain couples TRBV18 to TRBJ1-1; 7 bases map to TRBD1. Germline assignment: CDR1 KGHSH and CDR2 LQKENI. The CDR3 is 15 amino acids. Trimming removed 4 bases from V and 1 base from J; junction bases left unmatched: 6. CDR3 sequence (DNA): TGTGCCAGCTCACTGGGGACAGCCAAGAACACTGAAGCTTTCTTT. It specifies CASSLGTAKNTEAFF. The full variable domain, its missing parts supplied by reference TRBV18 and TRBJ1-1, is NAGVMQNPRHLVRRRGQEARLRCSPMKGHSHVYWYRQLPEEGLKFMVYLQKENIIDESGMPKERFSAEFPKEGPSILRIQQVVRGDSAAYFCASSLGTAKNTEAFFGQGTRLTVV.

This clonotype was seen a single time. The rearrangement uses TRBV29-1 and TRBJ2-5, with 7 bases matching TRBD1. The CDR3 consists of 13 residues. Trimming at V came to 4 bases and at J to 5 bases, leaving 7 bases not matched to a gene. Germline loops: CDR1 SQVTM, CDR2 ANQGSEA. The CDR3 DNA reads TGCAGCGTTGGGGACAGTTTGTTCGAGACCCAGTACTTC. This gives the protein CSVGDSLFETQYF.

V is TRBV20-1 and J is TRBJ2-7; D call uncertain. V lost 6 bases and J 2 bases, leaving 11 bases between the germline ends. Germline assignment: CDR1 DFQATT and CDR2 SNEGSKA (reference sequence). The CDR3 sequence is 12 residues long. DNA of the CDR3: TGCAGTGCCCCTCACCTAACCTACGAGCAGTACTTC. As protein: CSAPHLTYEQYF.

The gene calls are TRBV27 and TRBJ2-7; 14 bases align to TRBD2. Germline V CDR1 and CDR2: MNHEY, SMNVEV (reference sequence). The junction had 4 bases not matched to a gene; V was cut back by 3 bases and J by 0 bases. This CDR3 comprises 17 residues. CDR3 in amino acids: CASSFQTSGRVSYEQYF. Written as DNA, the CDR3 is TGTGCCAGCAGTTTCCAGACTAGCGGGAGGGTCTCCTACGAGCAGTACTTC.

The CDR3 region is CSALTSGETQYF. The CDR3 bases are TGCAGCGCCCTGACTAGCGGAGAGACCCAGTACTTC. The chain couples TRBV29-1 to TRBJ2-5; 9 bases fit TRBD2. After removal of 7 bases from V and 4 bases from J, the junction contained 4 bases not matched to a gene. Per the germline V gene, CDR1 is SQVTM and CDR2 is ANQGSEA. This CDR3 comprises 12 residues.

The chain employs TRBV13 and TRBJ2-2, with a tentative D call TRBD2 (5 bases). The V gene lost 3 bases and the J gene lost 6 bases, with 14 bases spanning the gap. Germline V CDR1 and CDR2: PRHDT, FYEKMQ (reference sequence). The CDR3 runs 15 residues. This CDR3 is CASSLASYFSGELFF. The CDR3 region has the DNA TGTGCCAGCAGCTTGGCTAGCTACTTTTCCGGGGAGCTGTTTTTT.

The rearrangement links TRBV30 to TRBJ1-1, with D uncertain. Deletions cut 2 bases from V and 4 bases from J, with 8 bases between. Germline V gene data show CDR1 as GTSNPN and CDR2 as SVGIG (reference sequence). The CDR3 extends over 12 amino acids. The CDR3 sequence is CAWSSGGTEAFF. Here the CDR3 DNA reads TGTGCCTGGAGTTCAGGAGGCACTGAAGCTTTCTTT.

This chain joins TRBV3-1 and TRBJ2-7; D might be TRBD1 (5 bases). The CDR3 runs to 14 residues. Germline CDR1 reads LGHDT; CDR2 reads YNNKEL (reference sequence). Trimming cost V 3 bases and J 0 bases, with 9 bases left between them. This chain's CDR3 is CASSQTQVSYEQYF. In DNA form, the CDR3 reads TGTGCCAGCAGCCAGACACAGGTCTCCTACGAGCAGTACTTC.

The chain employs TRBV29-1 and TRBJ2-1, with 7 bases that match TRBD1. The CDR3 spans 15 residues. The J segment lost 7 bases and the V segment lost 1 base, leaving 10 bases of the junction unmatched. Germline V gene data show CDR1 as SQVTM and CDR2 as ANQGSEA. CDR3 in amino acids: CSVEVSRGLGNEQFF. DNA for the CDR3: TGCAGCGTTGAAGTAAGCAGGGGGTTAGGAAATGAGCAGTTCTTC.

The V and J genes are TRBV20-1 and TRBJ2-1; D ambiguous. V shed 2 bases and J shed 5 bases, with 1 base lying between them. CDR1 and CDR2 (germline): DFQATT, SNEGSKA (reference sequence). The CDR3 sequence is 10 residues long. CDR3: CSARNNEQFF. DNA for the CDR3: TGCAGTGCTAGAAACAATGAGCAGTTCTTC.

This clonotype was seen once. The gene calls are TRBV5-1 and TRBJ1-2, with 7 bases that match TRBD1. The CDR3 sequence is 15 residues long. V gave up 0 bases and J gave up 4 bases; unmatched junction bases: 6. Germline loops: CDR1 SGHRS, CDR2 YFSETQ. The CDR3 nucleotides read TGCGCCAGCAGCTTGGTACAGGGGAGTAGCTATGGCTACACCTTC. Amino acids: CASSLVQGSSYGYTF.

The V call is TRBV3-1, the J call TRBJ2-2; D unclear. Trimming cost V 2 bases and J 5 bases, with 3 bases left between them. CDR3 length: 12 residues. The germline CDR1 and CDR2 sequences are LGHDT and YNNKEL (reference sequence). This chain's CDR3 is CASSQTTGELFF. The CDR3, as DNA: TGTGCCAGCAGCCAAACTACCGGGGAGCTGTTTTTT.

The rearrangement links TRBV29-1 to TRBJ2-5; D is unclear. Germline V gene sequence: CDR1 SQVTM, CDR2 ANQGSEA. This CDR3 is 12 amino acids long. V was pared by 4 bases and J by 0 bases, with 6 bases between. CDR3 in amino acids: CSVGPNQETQYF. As DNA, the CDR3 is TGCAGCGTTGGTCCGAACCAAGAGACCCAGTACTTC.

As DNA, the CDR3 is TGTGCCAGCTCCACCCACAGGGGAAGCCAAGAGACCCAGTACTTC. Protein: CASSTHRGSQETQYF. The V call is TRBV25-1, the J call TRBJ2-5; 7 nucleotides match TRBD1. Germline-derived CDR1 and CDR2 are MGHDK and SYGVNS. Trimming at V came to 8 bases and at J to 1 base, leaving 10 bases not matched to a gene. This CDR3 contains 15 residues.

CDR3: CASSPSGGGQPQHF. CDR3 nucleotides: TGTGCCAGCTCACCTTCCGGGGGCGGGCAGCCCCAGCATTTT. The chain uses TRBV18 and TRBJ1-5, with D perhaps TRBD1 (6 bases). The V and J ends lost 3 bases and 7 bases respectively, with 13 bases between them. Germline loops: CDR1 KGHSH, CDR2 LQKENI. This CDR3 is built from 14 residues.

The J gene is TRBJ2-1, the V gene TRBV7-2; 7 nucleotides line up with TRBD2. Trimming at V came to 4 bases and at J to 12 bases, leaving 6 bases not matched to a gene. Germline CDR1 and CDR2: SGHTA and FQGNSA. The CDR3 has 12 residues. The CDR3 region has the DNA TGTGCCAGCAGCTACCCGCCTAGCGGGCAGTTCTTC. Its translation is CASSYPPSGQFF. Full variable domain (outside the CDR3, taken from reference TRBV7-2 and TRBJ2-1): GAGVSQSPSNKVTEKGKDVELRCDPISGHTALYWYRQSLGQGLEFLIYFQGNSAPDKSGLPSDRFSAERTGGSVSTLTIQRTQQEDSAVYLCASSYPPSGQFFGPGTRLTVL.

V and J are TRBV24-1 and TRBJ2-6; the match to TRBD1 covers 9 bases. From germline, CDR1 is KGHDR and CDR2 SFDVKD. This CDR3 has 14 amino acids. With V trimmed by 10 bases and J by 2 bases, 2 bases remained unmatched. The CDR3 region is CATRTGAGANVLTF. In DNA form, the CDR3 reads TGTGCCACTAGGACAGGGGCTGGGGCCAACGTCCTGACTTTC.

The sample holds one count of this clonotype. V and J are TRBV7-3 and TRBJ2-3; 9 bases map to TRBD1. V shed 5 bases, J shed 4 bases, and the junction held 7 bases outside the gene matches. The CDR3 has 15 residues. Germline V gene lookup returns CDR1 SGHTA and CDR2 FQGTGA. CDR3 in amino acids: CASSASQGAADTQYF. In nucleotides, the CDR3 is TGTGCCAGCAGCGCGTCACAGGGGGCGGCAGATACGCAGTATTTT.

J is TRBJ2-3 and V is TRBV29-1, with TRBD2 matching over 8 bases. CDR1 and CDR2 from the germline V gene are SQVTM and ANQGSEA. The CDR3 runs to 13 residues. The J segment lost 0 bases and the V segment lost 7 bases, leaving 3 bases of the junction unmatched. CDR3 DNA sequence: TGCAGCGAACTAGCGGCTAGCACAGATACGCAGTATTTT. It yields the protein CSELAASTDTQYF.

The chain combines TRBV3-1 with TRBJ2-2, with D hard to call. Per the germline V gene, CDR1 is LGHDT and CDR2 is YNNKEL (reference sequence). V dropped 7 bases and J dropped 6 bases, with 9 bases sitting between them. The CDR3 consists of 12 residues. The CDR3 DNA reads TGTGCCAGCACCGACCCCCCCGGGGAGCTGTTTTTT. This gives the protein CASTDPPGELFF.

The sample holds one count of this clonotype. The rearrangement uses TRBV20-1 and TRBJ2-3; D unresolved. Per the germline V gene, CDR1 is DFQATT and CDR2 is SNEGSKA (reference sequence). The length of the CDR3 is 15 residues. Trimming took 6 bases from V and 2 from J, leaving 18 bases between them. The DNA for the CDR3 is TGCAGTGCCCAGAGCCGGATCTTCATCACAGATACGCAGTATTTT. It specifies CSAQSRIFITDTQYF.

The chain employs TRBV7-2 and TRBJ2-1; D gene ambiguous. Germline V CDR1 and CDR2: SGHTA, FQGNSA. The CDR3 has 13 residues. Trimming took 7 bases from V and 12 from J, leaving 19 bases between them. The CDR3 region is CASKIKTVVSQFF. Written as DNA, the CDR3 is TGTGCCAGCAAAATAAAGACGGTTGTTTCGCAGTTCTTC.

The J gene is TRBJ2-7, the V gene TRBV18; D possibly matches TRBD1 or TRBD2 (5 bases each). Trimming cost V 3 bases and J 1 base, with 10 bases left between them. The CDR3 runs 14 residues. Germline assignment: CDR1 KGHSH and CDR2 LQKENI. As DNA, the CDR3 is TGTGCCAGCTCACCCGGGACGGATTCCTACGAGCAGTACTTC. It codes for CASSPGTDSYEQYF. Full variable domain (outside the CDR3, taken from reference TRBV18 and TRBJ2-7): NAGVMQNPRHLVRRRGQEARLRCSPMKGHSHVYWYRQLPEEGLKFMVYLQKENIIDESGMPKERFSAEFPKEGPSILRIQQVVRGDSAAYFCASSPGTDSYEQYFGPGTRLTVT.

This clonotype was counted a single time. The rearrangement uses TRBV20-1 and TRBJ1-3; D perhaps matches TRBD1 (6 bases). CDR1 and CDR2 (germline): DFQATT, SNEGSKA (reference sequence). Trimming took 0 bases from V and 2 from J, leaving 8 bases between them. The CDR3 extends over 14 amino acids. In nucleotides, the CDR3 is TGCAGTGCTAGAGAACAGGGACCTGGAAACACCATATATTTT. Its protein product is CSAREQGPGNTIYF.

The CDR3 spells CSARVQKTYGYTF. The DNA of the CDR3 is TGCAGTGCTAGGGTTCAGAAAACCTATGGCTACACCTTC. The chain uses TRBV20-1 and TRBJ1-2; D unresolved. V lost 3 bases, J lost 4 bases, and 12 bases lay in between. This CDR3 is 13 amino acids long. Germline loops: CDR1 DFQATT, CDR2 SNEGSKA (reference sequence).

V gene TRBV7-2 combines with J gene TRBJ2-7; 14 nucleotides align to TRBD2. The trim removed 4 bases at V and 9 bases at J, leaving 8 bases unmatched. The CDR3 sequence is 15 residues long. Germline V gene sequence: CDR1 SGHTA, CDR2 FQGNSA. The CDR3 reads CASSYAGLAGEVQYF. CDR3 bases: TGTGCCAGCAGCTATGCGGGACTAGCGGGAGAAGTGCAGTACTTC.